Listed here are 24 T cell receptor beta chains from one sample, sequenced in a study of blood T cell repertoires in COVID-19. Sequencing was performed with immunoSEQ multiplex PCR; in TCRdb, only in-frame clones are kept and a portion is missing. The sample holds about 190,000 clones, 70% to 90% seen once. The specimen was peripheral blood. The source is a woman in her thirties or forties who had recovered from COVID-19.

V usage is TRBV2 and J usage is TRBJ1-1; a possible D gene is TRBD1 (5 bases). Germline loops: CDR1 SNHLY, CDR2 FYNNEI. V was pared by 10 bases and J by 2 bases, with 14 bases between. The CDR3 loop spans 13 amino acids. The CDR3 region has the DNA TGTGCCACCCCACGGGGGTTCAACACTGAAGCTTTCTTT. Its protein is CATPRGFNTEAFF.

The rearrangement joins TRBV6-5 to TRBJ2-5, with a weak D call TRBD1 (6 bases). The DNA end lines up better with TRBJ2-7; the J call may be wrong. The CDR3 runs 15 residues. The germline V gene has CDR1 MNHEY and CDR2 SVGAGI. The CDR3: CAAKESGQTSYEQYF. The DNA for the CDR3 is TGTGCCGCAAAAGAGTCAGGACAGACCTCCTACGAGCAGTACTTC.

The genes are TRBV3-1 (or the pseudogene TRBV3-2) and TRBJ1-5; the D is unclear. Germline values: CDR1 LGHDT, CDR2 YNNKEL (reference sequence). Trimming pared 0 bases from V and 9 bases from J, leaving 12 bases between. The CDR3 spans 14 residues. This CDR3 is CASSQEVGAGPQHF. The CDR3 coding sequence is TGTGCCAGCAGCCAAGAAGTCGGTGCCGGGCCCCAGCATTTT.

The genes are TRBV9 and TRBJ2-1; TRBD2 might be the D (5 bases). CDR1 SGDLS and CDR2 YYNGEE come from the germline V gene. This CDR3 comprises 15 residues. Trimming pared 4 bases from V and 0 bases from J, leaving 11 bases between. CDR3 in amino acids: CASSPRDGSYNEQFF. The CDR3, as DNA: TGTGCCAGCAGCCCTCGGGATGGCTCCTACAATGAGCAGTTCTTC.

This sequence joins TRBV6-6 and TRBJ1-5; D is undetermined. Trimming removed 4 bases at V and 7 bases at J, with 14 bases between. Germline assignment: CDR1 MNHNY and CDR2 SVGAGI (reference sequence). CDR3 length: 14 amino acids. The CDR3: CASSSPGPRQPQHF. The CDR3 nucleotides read TGTGCCAGCAGTTCACCAGGCCCTCGGCAGCCCCAGCATTTT.

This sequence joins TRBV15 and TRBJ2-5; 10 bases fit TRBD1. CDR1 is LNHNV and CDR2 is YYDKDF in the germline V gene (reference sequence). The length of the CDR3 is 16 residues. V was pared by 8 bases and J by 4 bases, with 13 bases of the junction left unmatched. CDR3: CATRLSDRGYRETQYF. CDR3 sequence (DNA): TGTGCCACCCGCCTGTCGGACAGGGGGTATCGAGAGACCCAGTACTTC.

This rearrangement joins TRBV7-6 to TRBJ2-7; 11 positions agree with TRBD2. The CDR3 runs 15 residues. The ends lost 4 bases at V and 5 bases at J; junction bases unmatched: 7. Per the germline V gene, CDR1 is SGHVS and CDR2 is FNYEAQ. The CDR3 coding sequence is TGTGCCAGCAGCTCAACTAGCGGGAGAATCCACGAGCAGTACTTC. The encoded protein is CASSSTSGRIHEQYF.

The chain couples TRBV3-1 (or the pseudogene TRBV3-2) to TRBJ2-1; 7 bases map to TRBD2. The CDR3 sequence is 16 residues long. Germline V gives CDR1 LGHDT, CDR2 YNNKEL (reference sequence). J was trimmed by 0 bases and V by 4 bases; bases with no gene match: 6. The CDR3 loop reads CASSPETSLSYNEQFF. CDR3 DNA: TGTGCCAGCAGCCCAGAGACTAGCCTCTCCTACAATGAGCAGTTCTTC.

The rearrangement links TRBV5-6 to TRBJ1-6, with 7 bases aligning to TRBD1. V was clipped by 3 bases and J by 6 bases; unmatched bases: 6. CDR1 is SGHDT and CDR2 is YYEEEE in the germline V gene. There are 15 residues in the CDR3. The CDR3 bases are TGTGCCAGCAGCTGGGGACAGAAAGCTAATTCACCCCTCCACTTT. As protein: CASSWGQKANSPLHF. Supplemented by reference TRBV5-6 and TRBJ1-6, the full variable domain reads DAGVTQSPTHLIKTRGQQVTLRCSPKSGHDTVSWYQQALGQGPQFIFQYYEEEERQRGNFPDRFSGHQFPNYSSELNVNALLLGDSALYLCASSWGQKANSPLHFGNGTRLTVT.

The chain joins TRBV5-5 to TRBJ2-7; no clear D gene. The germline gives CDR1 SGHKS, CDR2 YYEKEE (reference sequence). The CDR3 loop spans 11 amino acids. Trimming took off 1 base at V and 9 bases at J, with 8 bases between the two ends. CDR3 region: CASSLLAAQYF. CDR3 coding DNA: TGTGCCAGCAGCTTGTTGGCCGCGCAGTACTTC.

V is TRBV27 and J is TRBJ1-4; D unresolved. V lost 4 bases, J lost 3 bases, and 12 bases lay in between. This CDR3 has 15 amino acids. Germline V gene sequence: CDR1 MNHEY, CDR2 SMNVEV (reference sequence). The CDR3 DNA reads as TGTGCCAGCAGTTCGGGGTTTGTAGCTAATGAAAAACTGTTTTTT. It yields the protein CASSSGFVANEKLFF.

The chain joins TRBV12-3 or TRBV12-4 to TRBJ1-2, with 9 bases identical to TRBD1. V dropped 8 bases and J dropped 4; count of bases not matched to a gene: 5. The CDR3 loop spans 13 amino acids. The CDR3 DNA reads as TGTGCCAGCTTTCGGGACAGGGCCTATGGCTACACCTTC. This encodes CASFRDRAYGYTF.

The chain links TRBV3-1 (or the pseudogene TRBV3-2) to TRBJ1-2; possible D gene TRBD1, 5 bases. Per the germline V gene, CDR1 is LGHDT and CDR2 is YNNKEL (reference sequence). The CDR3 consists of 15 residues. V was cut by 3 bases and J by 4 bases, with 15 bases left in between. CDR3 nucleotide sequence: TGTGCCAGCAGCCACGCGGGGCCCGGGGGCTATGGCTACACCTTC. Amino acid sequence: CASSHAGPGGYGYTF.

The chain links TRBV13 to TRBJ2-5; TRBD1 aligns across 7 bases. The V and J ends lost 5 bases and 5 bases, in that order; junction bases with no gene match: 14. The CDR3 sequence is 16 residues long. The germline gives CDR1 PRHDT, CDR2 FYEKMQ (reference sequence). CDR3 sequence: CASSARQQGFEETQYF. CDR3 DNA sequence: TGTGCCAGCAGCGCACGACAACAGGGGTTCGAGGAGACCCAGTACTTC.

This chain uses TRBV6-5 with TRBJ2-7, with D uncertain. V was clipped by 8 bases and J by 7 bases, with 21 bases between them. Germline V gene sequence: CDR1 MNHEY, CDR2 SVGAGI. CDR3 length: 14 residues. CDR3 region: CASLSLSRTMEQYF. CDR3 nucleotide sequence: TGTGCCAGCCTTAGTTTATCTCGTACGATGGAGCAGTACTTC.

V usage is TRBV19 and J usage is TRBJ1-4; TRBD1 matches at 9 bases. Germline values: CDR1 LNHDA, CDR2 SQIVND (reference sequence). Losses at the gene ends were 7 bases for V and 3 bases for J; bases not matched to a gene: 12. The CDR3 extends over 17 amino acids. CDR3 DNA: TGTGCCAGTACAACCGGGACAGGGTTACTTCCTAATGAAAAACTGTTTTTT. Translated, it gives CASTTGTGLLPNEKLFF.

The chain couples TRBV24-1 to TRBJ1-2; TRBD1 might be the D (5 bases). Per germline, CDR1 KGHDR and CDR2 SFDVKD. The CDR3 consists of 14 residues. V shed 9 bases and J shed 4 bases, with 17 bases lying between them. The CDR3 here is CATGGGLKPYGYTF. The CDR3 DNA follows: TGTGCCACCGGCGGGGGTCTGAAACCCTATGGCTACACCTTC.

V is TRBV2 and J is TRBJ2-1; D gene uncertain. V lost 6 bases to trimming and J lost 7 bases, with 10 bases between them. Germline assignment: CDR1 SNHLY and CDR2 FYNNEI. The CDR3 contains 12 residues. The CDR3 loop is CASSATWNEQFF. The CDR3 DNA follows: TGTGCCAGCAGCGCGACTTGGAATGAGCAGTTCTTC.

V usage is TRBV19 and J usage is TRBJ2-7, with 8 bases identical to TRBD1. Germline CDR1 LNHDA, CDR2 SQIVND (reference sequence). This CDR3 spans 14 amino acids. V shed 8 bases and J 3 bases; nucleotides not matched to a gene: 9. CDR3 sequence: CASSVGTGVYEQYF. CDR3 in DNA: TGTGCCAGTTCAGTAGGGACAGGAGTCTACGAGCAGTACTTC.

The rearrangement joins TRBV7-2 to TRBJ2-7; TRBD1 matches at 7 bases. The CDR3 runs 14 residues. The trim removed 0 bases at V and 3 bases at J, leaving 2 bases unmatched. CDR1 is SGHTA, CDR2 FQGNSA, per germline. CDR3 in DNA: TGTGCCAGCAGCTTAGCGGGACAGAACTACGAGCAGTACTTC. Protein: CASSLAGQNYEQYF.

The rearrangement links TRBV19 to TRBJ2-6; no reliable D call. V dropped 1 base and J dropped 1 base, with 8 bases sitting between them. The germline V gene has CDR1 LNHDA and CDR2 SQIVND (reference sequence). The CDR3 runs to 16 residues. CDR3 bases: TGTGCCAGTAGTATAGTTTCGACTTCTGGGGCCAACGTCCTGACTTTC. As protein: CASSIVSTSGANVLTF.

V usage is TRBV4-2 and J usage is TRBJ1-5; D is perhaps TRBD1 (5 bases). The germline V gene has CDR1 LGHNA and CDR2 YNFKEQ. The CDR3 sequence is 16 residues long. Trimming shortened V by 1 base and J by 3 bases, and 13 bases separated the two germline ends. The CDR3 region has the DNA TGTGCCAGCAGCCAAGTGGGCAGGGCCCTCAATCAGCCCCAGCATTTT. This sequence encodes CASSQVGRALNQPQHF.

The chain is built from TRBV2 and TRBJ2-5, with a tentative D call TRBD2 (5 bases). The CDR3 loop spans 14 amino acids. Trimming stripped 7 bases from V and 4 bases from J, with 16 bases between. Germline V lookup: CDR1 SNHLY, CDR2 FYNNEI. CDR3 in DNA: TGTGCCAGCATAACGACTACCCTCCGAGAGACCCAGTACTTC. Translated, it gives CASITTTLRETQYF. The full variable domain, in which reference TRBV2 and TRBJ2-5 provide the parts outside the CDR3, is EPEVTQTPSHQVTQMGQEVILRCVPISNHLYFYWYRQILGQKVEFLVSFYNNEISEKSEIFDDQFSVERPDGSNFTLKIRSTKLEDSAMYFCASITTTLRETQYFGPGTRLLVL.

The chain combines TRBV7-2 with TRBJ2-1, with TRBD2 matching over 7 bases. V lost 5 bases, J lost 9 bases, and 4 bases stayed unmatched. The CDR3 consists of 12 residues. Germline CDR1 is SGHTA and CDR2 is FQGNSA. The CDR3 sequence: CASSRLAGEQFF. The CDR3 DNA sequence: TGTGCCAGCAGCCGACTAGCTGGTGAGCAGTTCTTC.